This TCR beta chain came from a study of blood T cell repertoires in COVID-19. Study at large: The samples span acute and convalescent COVID-19 from the United States, Italy and Spain. From T cells, B-cell-depleted T cells, or PBMCs came the material, which was cDNA or gDNA.

Germline V gene lookup returns CDR1 SGHRS and CDR2 YFSETQ. This CDR3 comprises 15 residues. V dropped 7 bases and J dropped 4; count of bases not matched to a gene: 7. In the original analysis: For nucleated cells, counts were estimated from reference gene primer amplification. The repertoire was sequenced with immunoSEQ multiplex PCR; TCRdb's copy has only in-frame clones and lacks some. That table is the source of V, J and clone size, and D and trimming were worked out from the DNA. The repertoire has approximately 70,000 clones, 87% of them found once; the top ten carry around 6.7%. The source material was peripheral blood. The chain has TRBV5-1 and TRBJ2-2, with 10 bases lining up with TRBD1. The receptor's source is a woman in her 50s with acute or convalescent COVID-19. CDR3 protein: CASCTGQGPTGELFF. CDR3 in DNA: TGCGCCAGCTGCACGGGACAGGGGCCCACCGGGGAGCTGTTTTTT.